Below, 10 T cell receptor beta chains from the same sample are listed, as sequenced in a study of T-cell reconstitution after alpha-beta-depleted transplantation in children. A TCRbeta library incorporating unique molecular identifiers was prepared. From the PCR reads, TCRdb called clonotypes with MiXCR, one entry per CDR3 protein. The top ten clones hold around an eighth of a sample with around 600,000 distinct CDR3 sequences, approximately 22% of them seen once. The sequences come from PBMCs, mostly from graft donor cells, collected 360 days after TCRalphabeta/CD19-depleted stem cell transplant. Receptors were obtained from a boy younger than two who had a stem cell transplant for acute myeloid leukemia, so the T cells may come from the graft donor.

This chain connects TRBV5-5 to TRBJ2-6; D gene unclear. The V end was cut by 0 bases, the J end by 3 bases, with 7 bases between. The CDR3 totals 15 residues. From germline, CDR1 is SGHKS and CDR2 YYEKEE (reference sequence). In DNA, the CDR3 is TGTGCCAGCAGCTTGGTGGGGTTTGGGGCCAACGTCCTGACTTTC. This sequence encodes CASSLVGFGANVLTF. The complete variable domain, with remaining parts taken from reference TRBV5-5 and TRBJ2-6, reads DAGVTQSPTHLIKTRGQQVTLRCSPISGHKSVSWYQQVLGQGPQFIFQYYEKEERGRGNFPDRFSARQFPNYSSELNVNALLLGDSALYLCASSLVGFGANVLTFGAGSRLTVL.

This clonotype was found many times. DNA of the CDR3: TGCAGTGCACACAGGGGGGAAGAGACCCAGTACTTC. Translated, it gives CSAHRGEETQYF. The V gene is TRBV20-1, the J gene TRBJ2-5, with 8 bases matching TRBD1. V lost 6 bases, J lost 3 bases, and 3 bases stayed unmatched. The germline V gene encodes CDR1 DFQATT and CDR2 SNEGSKA (reference sequence). The CDR3 loop spans 12 amino acids.

V is TRBV7-2 and J is TRBJ2-7, with a tentative D call TRBD1 (5 bases). Germline V gives CDR1 SGHTA, CDR2 FQGNSA. Trimming pared 3 bases from V and 2 bases from J, leaving 11 bases between. The CDR3 runs 14 residues. For the CDR3, the DNA is TGTGCCAGCAGCTTCCAGGGTCAGACCTACGAGCAGTACTTC. Translated: CASSFQGQTYEQYF.

This clonotype was seen more than once but under ten times. The chain recombines TRBV7-9 with TRBJ2-3, with a possible D match to TRBD2 (6 bases). This CDR3 spans 16 amino acids. Germline assignment: CDR1 SEHNR and CDR2 FQNEAQ (reference sequence). The V end lost 0 bases, the J end lost 4 bases, and 14 bases lay between the germline ends. The CDR3 region has the DNA TGTGCCAGCAGCTTAGCGGGGGGACCGAATCCAGATACGCAGTATTTT. Its protein is CASSLAGGPNPDTQYF.

This clonotype came up many times. The chain uses TRBV9 and TRBJ2-7, with D perhaps matching TRBD1 (5 bases). The germline V gene encodes CDR1 SGDLS and CDR2 YYNGEE. This CDR3 is built from 14 residues. V was cut by 2 bases and J by 1 base, with 10 bases left in between. In nucleotides, the CDR3 is TGTGCCAGCAGCGTGGCAGGGATGTCCTACGAGCAGTACTTC. Translated: CASSVAGMSYEQYF.

This clonotype was counted ten times or more. The rearrangement links TRBV24-1 to TRBJ2-1; 7 positions agree with TRBD2. Germline V lookup: CDR1 KGHDR, CDR2 SFDVKD. This CDR3 has 16 amino acids. V was pared by 4 bases and J by 5 bases, with 10 bases of the junction left unmatched. The CDR3 bases are TGTGCCACCAGTGACCGAAGAGCGGGGAGGGACAATGAGCAGTTCTTC. This sequence encodes CATSDRRAGRDNEQFF.

The J gene is TRBJ2-5, the V gene TRBV20-1; 10 bases line up with TRBD2. V lost 1 base, J lost 5 bases, and 10 bases stayed unmatched. This CDR3 spans 16 amino acids. Germline V gene sequence: CDR1 DFQATT, CDR2 SNEGSKA (reference sequence). This CDR3 reads CSARVTAGGLKETQYF. In DNA form, the CDR3 reads TGCAGTGCTAGAGTGACAGCGGGGGGGCTCAAGGAGACCCAGTACTTC.

This clonotype was detected ten times or more. V is TRBV6-5 and J is TRBJ2-5; D unresolved. V was cut by 8 bases and J by 7 bases, with 11 bases left in between. Looked up from germline, CDR1 is MNHEY and CDR2 is SVGAGI. The CDR3 runs to 11 residues. CDR3 residues: CASSRKGTQYF. The CDR3 region has the DNA TGTGCCAGCTCTCGAAAAGGGACCCAGTACTTC.

The CDR3 DNA reads as TGCAGTACCGCAGAGGGTTCGGGAGAGACCCAGTACTTC. Its translation: CSTAEGSGETQYF. This chain joins TRBV20-1 and TRBJ2-5; tentative D call: TRBD2 (5 bases). The CDR3 extends over 13 amino acids. The ends were cut back, 8 bases at V and 4 bases at J, with 17 bases in the middle. CDR1 and CDR2 from the germline V gene are DFQATT and SNEGSKA (reference sequence).

The rearrangement links TRBV29-1 to TRBJ2-7, with D possibly being TRBD2 (6 bases). The CDR3 totals 15 residues. V was cut by 7 bases and J by 7 bases, with 26 bases left in between. CDR1 is SQVTM, CDR2 ANQGSEA, per germline. CDR3 residues: CSAILRDSLRGEQYF. The CDR3 bases are TGCAGCGCCATTCTTCGGGACTCCCTTAGAGGGGAGCAGTACTTC.